What follows describes a single TCR beta chain. Antigen: not known. The data belong to a study of beta chain features in type 1 diabetes. The entirety of the isolated RNA underwent reverse transcription, so expressed TCRB transcripts were sequenced. Using immunoSEQ multiplex PCR, the repertoire was profiled, and TCRdb retains in-frame clones only, with some absent. The sample has 400,000 to 550,000 clones, approximately 10% seen once. Germline-derived CDR1 and CDR2 are KGHSH and LQKENI. Trimming shortened V by 3 bases and J by 5 bases, and 10 bases separated the two germline ends. The CDR3 runs 13 residues. Study-wide results and limits: Shorter TCRB CDR3s, moderately but significantly so, were found in Type 1 diabetes patients in all four CD4+ subsets. A potential PCR bias toward shorter templates would be equal in patient and control samples.

Populations obtained by sorting all exceeded 98% purity. The rearrangement joins TRBV18 to TRBJ2-5; D is ambiguous. Sequences were obtained from naive CD4+ T cells from blood. The sequence derives from a woman between 18 and 29 years old in good health. For the CDR3, the DNA is TGTGCCAGCTCACCTCTCCCCGCGGAGACCCAGTACTTC. Translating gives CASSPLPAETQYF. Complete variable domain (other parts from reference TRBV18 and TRBJ2-5): NAGVMQNPRHLVRRRGQEARLRCSPMKGHSHVYWYRQLPEEGLKFMVYLQKENIIDESGMPKERFSAEFPKEGPSILRIQQVVRGDSAAYFCASSPLPAETQYFGPGTRLLVL.